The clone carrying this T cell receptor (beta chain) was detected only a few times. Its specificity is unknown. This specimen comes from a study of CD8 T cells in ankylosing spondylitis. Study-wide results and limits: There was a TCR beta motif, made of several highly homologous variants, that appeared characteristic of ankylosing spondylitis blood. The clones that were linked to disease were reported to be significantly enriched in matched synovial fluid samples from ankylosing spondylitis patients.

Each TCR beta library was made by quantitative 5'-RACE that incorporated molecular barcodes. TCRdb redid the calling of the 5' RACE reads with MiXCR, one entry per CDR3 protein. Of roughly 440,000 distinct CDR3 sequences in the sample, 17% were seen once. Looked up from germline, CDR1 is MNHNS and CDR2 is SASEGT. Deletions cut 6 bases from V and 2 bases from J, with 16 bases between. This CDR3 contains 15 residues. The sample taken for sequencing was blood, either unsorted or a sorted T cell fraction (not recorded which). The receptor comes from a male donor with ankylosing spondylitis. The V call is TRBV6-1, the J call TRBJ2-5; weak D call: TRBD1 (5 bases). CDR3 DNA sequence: TGTGCCAGCAGGAGCTTTGGTGGGGCGCAAGAGACCCAGTACTTC. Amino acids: CASRSFGGAQETQYF.